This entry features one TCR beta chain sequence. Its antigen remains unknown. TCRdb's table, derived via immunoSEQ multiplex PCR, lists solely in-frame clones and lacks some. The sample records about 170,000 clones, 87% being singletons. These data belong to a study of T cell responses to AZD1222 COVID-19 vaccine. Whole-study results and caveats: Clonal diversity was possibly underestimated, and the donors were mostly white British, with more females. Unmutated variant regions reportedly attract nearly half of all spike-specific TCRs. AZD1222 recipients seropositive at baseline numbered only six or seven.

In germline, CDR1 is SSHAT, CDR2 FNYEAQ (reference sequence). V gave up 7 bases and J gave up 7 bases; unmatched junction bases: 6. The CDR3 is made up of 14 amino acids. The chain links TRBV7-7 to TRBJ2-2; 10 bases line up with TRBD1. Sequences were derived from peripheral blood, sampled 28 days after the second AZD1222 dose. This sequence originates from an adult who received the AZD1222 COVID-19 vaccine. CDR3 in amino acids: CASTSTGGGGELFF. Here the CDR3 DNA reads TGTGCCAGCACCTCGACAGGGGGCGGCGGGGAGCTGTTTTTT.